The TCR beta chain described here comes from a study of early T cells in non-severe SARS-CoV-2 infection. Overall study results and limits: VDJdb matching, biased toward anti-spike CD8 responses, missed private and CD4 specificities.

This clonotype came up a few times. Its antigen is undetermined. CDR1 and CDR2 (germline): SGHRS, YFSETQ. The ends were cut back, 7 bases at V and 6 bases at J, with 19 bases in the middle. CDR3 length: 14 amino acids. The TCR library protocol was used to attach unique molecular identifiers. These identifiers were attached to individual cDNA molecules. TCRdb analysed the 5' RACE reads with MiXCR anew, one entry per CDR3 protein. Among 100,000 to 150,000 distinct CDR3 sequences listed, 15% were seen once. The V gene is TRBV5-1, the J gene TRBJ1-2; a possible D gene is TRBD1 (5 bases). The sequenced sample consisted of whole blood. The TCR originated in an adult who was a healthcare worker with PCR-confirmed SARS-CoV-2 infection or an uninfected control (not recorded which). CDR3 sequence reads: CASGQGGASDGYTF. CDR3 nucleotides: TGCGCCAGCGGCCAAGGAGGGGCGTCGGATGGCTACACCTTC.